The 20 T cell receptor beta chains given below trace back to one sample, sequenced in a study of cytomegalovirus exposure and HLA in healthy donors. Amplification used 60 Vbeta primers and 13 Jbeta primers. Method: immunoSEQ multiplex PCR; TCRdb's copy keeps in-frame clones and lacks some. The table has around 150,000 clones, approximately 77% seen once. The sequenced sample was PBMCs. Receptor source: a man aged 18 to 35 in good health and CMV-seronegative.

The chain recombines TRBV4-3 with TRBJ1-2, with 7 bases identical to TRBD1. The junction had 7 bases not matched to a gene; V was cut back by 1 base and J by 5 bases. CDR1 is LGHNA and CDR2 is YSLEER in the germline V gene. The length of the CDR3 is 15 residues. The CDR3 sequence: CASSQGLQGLYGYTF. CDR3 nucleotides: TGCGCCAGCAGCCAAGGTCTACAGGGGCTGTATGGCTACACCTTC.

In its sample, this clone was seen a few times. This chain joins TRBV25-1 and TRBJ2-5; 8 bases agree with TRBD2. The CDR3 is 12 amino acids. J lost 3 bases, V lost 10 bases, and 4 bases had no gene match. The germline V gene encodes CDR1 MGHDK and CDR2 SYGVNS. The CDR3: CATRRGEETQYF. The CDR3 DNA sequence: TGTGCCACCCGGCGGGGGGAAGAGACCCAGTACTTC.

The chain employs TRBV28 and TRBJ2-4; D not resolved. The CDR3 covers 14 residues. In germline, CDR1 is MDHEN, CDR2 SYDVKM. The ends were cut back, 5 bases at V and 3 bases at J, with 11 bases in the middle. CDR3 protein: CASSRGRIKNIQYF. The CDR3 nucleotides are TGTGCCAGCAGTCGTGGCAGGATCAAAAACATTCAGTACTTC. Looking up the rest from reference TRBV28 and TRBJ2-4 gives the full variable domain: DVKVTQSSRYLVKRTGEKVFLECVQDMDHENMFWYRQDPGLGLRLIYFSYDVKMKEKGDIPEGYSVSREKKERFSLILESASTNQTSMYLCASSRGRIKNIQYFGAGTRLSVL.

The rearrangement links TRBV15 to TRBJ1-2; no definite D call. Trimming shortened V by 5 bases and J by 0 bases, and 7 bases separated the two germline ends. This CDR3 has 13 amino acids. Looked up from germline, CDR1 is LNHNV and CDR2 is YYDKDF (reference sequence). CDR3 loop: CATSPDPNYGYTF. The CDR3 DNA sequence: TGTGCCACCAGCCCAGATCCTAACTATGGCTACACCTTC.

This clone was found once. J is TRBJ2-2 and V is TRBV7-6; D remains ambiguous. Germline CDR1 and CDR2: SGHVS and FNYEAQ. This CDR3 comprises 17 residues. Between the trimmed V and J ends, which lost 7 bases and 0 bases, there was a span of 18 bases. The CDR3 DNA sequence: TGTGCCAGCACCAAACCATCTAGGTTCGCGAACACCGGGGAGCTGTTTTTT. Translated: CASTKPSRFANTGELFF.

The chain uses TRBV7-6 and TRBJ2-2; 9 positions agree with TRBD2. This CDR3 is 17 amino acids long. Looked up from germline, CDR1 is SGHVS and CDR2 is FNYEAQ. J lost 5 bases, V lost 2 bases, and 9 bases had no gene match. The chain's CDR3 is CASSLIVASGTTGELFF. The CDR3 DNA follows: TGTGCCAGCAGCTTAATAGTGGCTAGCGGGACTACCGGGGAGCTGTTTTTT.

This sequence joins TRBV4-3 and TRBJ2-3, with 14 bases that match TRBD2. Germline-derived CDR1 and CDR2 are LGHNA and YSLEER. The CDR3 spans 19 residues. The J segment lost 4 bases and the V segment lost 0 bases, leaving 9 bases of the junction unmatched. This chain's CDR3 is CASSQERSGTSGRADTQYF. As DNA, the CDR3 is TGCGCCAGCAGCCAAGAGAGGTCCGGGACTAGCGGGAGAGCAGATACGCAGTATTTT.

This chain connects TRBV10-3 to TRBJ1-5; TRBD1 matches 7 bases. The V gene end was trimmed by 11 bases and the J gene end by 7 bases; junction bases not matched to a gene: 11. Germline CDR1 reads ENHRY; CDR2 reads SYGVKD. The CDR3 extends over 13 amino acids. The CDR3 bases are TGTGCCGGCCACGACGACAGGGAACAGCCCCAGCATTTT. Translated: CAGHDDREQPQHF.

The CDR3 DNA follows: TGTGCCAGCAGCGCATCCGGGACAGGGGATGAAAAACTGTTTTTT. Its translation is CASSASGTGDEKLFF. The chain couples TRBV7-9 to TRBJ1-4; TRBD1 aligns across 10 bases. The CDR3 totals 15 residues. Per the germline V gene, CDR1 is SEHNR and CDR2 is FQNEAQ (reference sequence). Losses at the gene ends were 5 bases for V and 6 bases for J; bases not matched to a gene: 6.

This rearrangement joins TRBV11-2 to TRBJ1-1, with a tentative D call TRBD1 (6 bases). CDR3 length: 17 residues. With 5 bases removed from V and 5 bases from J, the gap between germline ends came to 24 bases. Germline loops: CDR1 SGHAT, CDR2 FQNNGV. The CDR3 DNA reads as TGTGCCAGCAGCAAGAGAGAGACGACGGTAACAGGGACTGAAGCTTTCTTT. Amino acid sequence: CASSKRETTVTGTEAFF. Full variable domain (rest looked up from reference TRBV11-2 and TRBJ1-1): EAGVAQSPRYKIIEKRQSVAFWCNPISGHATLYWYQQILGQGPKLLIQFQNNGVVDDSQLPKDRFSAERLKGVDSTLKIQPAKLEDSAVYLCASSKRETTVTGTEAFFGQGTRLTVV.

The DNA for the CDR3 is TGTGCCAGCACCTGGGGGGGTCAGAGAGGCTACACCTTC. This encodes CASTWGGQRGYTF. The genes are TRBV28 and TRBJ1-2; tentatively, D is TRBD1 (5 bases). The length of the CDR3 is 13 residues. Germline V gene data show CDR1 as MDHEN and CDR2 as SYDVKM. V lost 7 bases and J 8 bases, leaving 17 bases between the germline ends.

The chain carries TRBV27 and TRBJ1-2; perhaps TRBD1 as D (5 bases). CDR3 length: 15 amino acids. Trimming removed 2 bases from V and 1 base from J, with 11 bases in between. CDR1 is MNHEY and CDR2 is SMNVEV in the germline V gene (reference sequence). CDR3 in amino acids: CASSLRGSYNYGYTF. Written as DNA, the CDR3 is TGTGCCAGCAGTTTAAGGGGTAGTTATAACTATGGCTACACCTTC.

The chain is built from TRBV6-5 and TRBJ2-1, with TRBD2 as a possible D gene (6 bases). The V and J ends lost 0 bases and 9 bases respectively, with 18 bases between them. CDR1 and CDR2 (germline): MNHEY, SVGAGI. The CDR3 runs 16 residues. This chain's CDR3 is CASSYSEGVGLVEQFF. CDR3 nucleotides: TGTGCCAGCAGTTACTCGGAGGGAGTCGGGTTGGTTGAGCAGTTCTTC.

The V gene is TRBV14, the J gene TRBJ1-2; a possible D gene is TRBD1 (5 bases). V was pared by 4 bases and J by 4 bases, with 16 bases between. The germline V gene has CDR1 SGHDN and CDR2 FVKESK. The CDR3 has 15 amino acids. The CDR3 DNA follows: TGTGCCAGCAGCCCACCCTGGGGGGGTGCCTATGGCTACACCTTC. Protein product: CASSPPWGGAYGYTF.

This rearrangement joins TRBV13 to TRBJ2-7, with 8 bases aligning to TRBD1. V gave up 3 bases and J gave up 5 bases; unmatched junction bases: 9. Per germline, CDR1 PRHDT and CDR2 FYEKMQ (reference sequence). The CDR3 is made up of 15 amino acids. CDR3 nucleotide sequence: TGTGCCAGCAGCTTGCGTCCAGGGGGCTTCGACGAGCAGTACTTC. Its translation: CASSLRPGGFDEQYF.

The V and J genes are TRBV6-5 and TRBJ2-1; D call uncertain. This CDR3 comprises 16 residues. Germline CDR1 MNHEY, CDR2 SVGAGI. Trimming removed 2 bases at V and 0 bases at J, with 11 bases between. The CDR3 coding sequence is TGTGCCAGCAGTTACGGTCGGCCTAGCTCCTACAATGAGCAGTTCTTC. This translates into CASSYGRPSSYNEQFF.

This sequence joins TRBV25-1 and TRBJ2-5; TRBD1 agrees at 9 bases. V trimming: 3 bases; J trimming: 1 base; junction bases outside the gene matches: 12. Germline V gives CDR1 MGHDK, CDR2 SYGVNS. The CDR3 sequence is 18 residues long. The CDR3 coding sequence is TGTGCCAGCAGTGACCCCAAGGGACAGGGTTACACCCAAGAGACCCAGTACTTC. Its protein is CASSDPKGQGYTQETQYF.

The chain employs TRBV28 and TRBJ1-3, with 7 bases that match TRBD1. Germline V lookup: CDR1 MDHEN, CDR2 SYDVKM. Trimming cost V 5 bases and J 4 bases; bases outside gene matches: 8. The CDR3 has 15 residues. Written as DNA, the CDR3 is TGTGCCAGCAGTCTCCACGGGACAGTAGGAAACACCATATATTTT. Protein product: CASSLHGTVGNTIYF.

As concerns this clone: An end of the junction differs from the germline gene, which may be a read error. The chain is built from TRBV7-9 and TRBJ2-7, with unresolved D. The CDR3 consists of 12 residues. The germline V gene has CDR1 SEHNR and CDR2 FQNEAQ (reference sequence). The CDR3 nucleotides read TGTTCCAGCAGCCCCCGCTCCTACGAGCAGTACTTC. It is translated as CSSSPRSYEQYF.

For the CDR3, the DNA is TGTGCCAGCAGCCAAGACAGCTCCTACGAGCAGTACTTC. As protein: CASSQDSSYEQYF. The chain couples TRBV5-6 to TRBJ2-7; D might be TRBD1 (5 bases). This CDR3 has 13 residues. Looked up from germline, CDR1 is SGHDT and CDR2 is YYEEEE. The ends were cut back, 4 bases at V and 0 bases at J, with 8 bases in the middle. Using reference TRBV5-6 and TRBJ2-7 for the parts outside the CDR3, the full variable domain is DAGVTQSPTHLIKTRGQQVTLRCSPKSGHDTVSWYQQALGQGPQFIFQYYEEEERQRGNFPDRFSGHQFPNYSSELNVNALLLGDSALYLCASSQDSSYEQYFGPGTRLTVT.